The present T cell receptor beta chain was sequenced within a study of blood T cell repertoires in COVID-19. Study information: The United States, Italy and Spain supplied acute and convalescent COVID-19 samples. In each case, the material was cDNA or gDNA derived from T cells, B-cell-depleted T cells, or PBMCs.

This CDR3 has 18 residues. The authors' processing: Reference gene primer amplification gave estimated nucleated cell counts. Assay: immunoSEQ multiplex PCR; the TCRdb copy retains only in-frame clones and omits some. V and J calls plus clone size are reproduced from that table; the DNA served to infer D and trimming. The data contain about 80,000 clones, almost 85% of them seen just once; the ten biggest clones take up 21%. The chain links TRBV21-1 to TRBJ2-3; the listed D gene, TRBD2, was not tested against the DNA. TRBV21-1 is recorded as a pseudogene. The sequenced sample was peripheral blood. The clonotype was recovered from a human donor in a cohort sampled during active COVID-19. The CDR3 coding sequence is TGTGCCAGCAGCAAAGGGGGATCTTGCGGGCCGGGCACAGATACGCAGTATTTT. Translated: CASSKGGSCGPGTDTQYF.